This TCR beta chain was observed in a study of cytomegalovirus exposure and HLA in healthy donors. For the study at large: In a later analysis, the roughly 120 validation repertoires were reported to have used the same platform as the 666 first-cohort repertoires.

General study findings and limits: Reports showed the classifier diagnosing cytomegalovirus status with high specificity and sensitivity. TCR sequences were mostly rare, though some public TCRs occurred in many donors.

Using immunoSEQ multiplex PCR, the repertoire was profiled, and TCRdb retains in-frame clones only, with some absent. Of 150,000 to 200,000 clones in the sample, 86% were seen once. Notes on this clone: The antigen is undetermined.

The sequenced material came from PBMCs. The source of this sequence is a woman aged 18-29 years in good health and CMV-seronegative.

The CDR3 sequence: CAIRDYLNTGELFF. CDR3 nucleotide sequence: TGTGCCATCCGGGACTACCTTAACACCGGGGAGCTGTTTTTT. This chain uses TRBV19 with TRBJ2-2, with 7 bases identical to TRBD2. The CDR3 has 14 amino acids. Germline V lookup: CDR1 LNHDA, CDR2 SQIVND (reference sequence). The J segment lost 2 bases and the V segment lost 10 bases, leaving 7 bases of the junction unmatched.